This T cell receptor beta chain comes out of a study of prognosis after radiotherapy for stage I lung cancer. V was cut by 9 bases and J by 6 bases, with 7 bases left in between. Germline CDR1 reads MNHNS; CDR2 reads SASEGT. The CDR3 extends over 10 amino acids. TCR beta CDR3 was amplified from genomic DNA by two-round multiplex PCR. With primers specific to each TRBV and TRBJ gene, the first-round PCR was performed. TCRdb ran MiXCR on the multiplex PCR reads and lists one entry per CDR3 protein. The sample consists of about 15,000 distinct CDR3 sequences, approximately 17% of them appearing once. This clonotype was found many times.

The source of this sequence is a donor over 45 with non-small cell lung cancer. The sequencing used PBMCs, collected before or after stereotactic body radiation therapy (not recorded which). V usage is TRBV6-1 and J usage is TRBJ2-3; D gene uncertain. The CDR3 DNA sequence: TGTGCCAGTGCTCAGGATACGCAGTATTTT. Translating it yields CASAQDTQYF.